Listed here are 16 T cell receptor beta chains from one sample, sequenced in a study of cytomegalovirus exposure and HLA in healthy donors. Use of 60 Vbeta and 13 Jbeta primers characterized the PCR. Libraries were prepared by immunoSEQ multiplex PCR; TCRdb keeps only in-frame clonotypes and omits some of them. In the table there are about 89,000 clones, around 84% of which are singletons. Material for sequencing was PBMCs. The receptor set was obtained from a man in his forties in good health and CMV-seropositive.

A few counts support this clone. The rearrangement uses TRBV7-9 and TRBJ1-4; 12 nucleotides match TRBD1. V was clipped by 4 bases and J by 10 bases; unmatched bases: 7. The CDR3 contains 15 residues. Germline loops: CDR1 SEHNR, CDR2 FQNEAQ (reference sequence). CDR3 in DNA: TGTGCCAGCAGCTCTTCCGGGACAGGGGGCGGAAAACTGTTTTTT. It translates to CASSSSGTGGGKLFF.

The genes are TRBV7-2 and TRBJ2-1; the match to TRBD2 covers 13 bases. The CDR3 runs 16 residues. Unmatched junction bases numbered 2, after V lost 0 bases and J lost 6 bases. From germline, CDR1 is SGHTA and CDR2 FQGNSA. This CDR3 reads CASSLARTSGSNEQFF. DNA for the CDR3: TGTGCCAGCAGCTTAGCCCGGACTAGCGGGAGCAATGAGCAGTTCTTC.

This sequence joins TRBV5-4 and TRBJ1-4; no clear D. This CDR3 region has 14 residues. Germline V CDR1 and CDR2: SGHNT, YYREEE (reference sequence). V gave up 3 bases and J gave up 8 bases, with 14 bases separating them. The CDR3 spells CASSSRQVGEKLFF. In DNA, the CDR3 is TGTGCCAGCAGCTCCAGGCAGGTTGGGGAAAAACTGTTTTTT.

The chain couples TRBV19 to TRBJ2-7; TRBD1 agrees at 11 bases. Germline CDR1 is LNHDA and CDR2 is SQIVND (reference sequence). V lost 6 bases and J lost 4; bases outside the gene matches: 8. The CDR3 sequence is 15 residues long. The CDR3 bases are TGTGCCAGTAGACGCTCCGGACAGGGGGCTTACGAGCAGTACTTC. Its protein product is CASRRSGQGAYEQYF.

This chain connects TRBV29-1 to TRBJ1-1; D ambiguous. Germline V gene sequence: CDR1 SQVTM, CDR2 ANQGSEA. V was pared by 7 bases and J by 0 bases, with 6 bases between. The CDR3 is 11 residues long. The CDR3 region has the DNA TGCAGCGGGGCACTGAACACTGAAGCTTTCTTT. As protein: CSGALNTEAFF.

This chain links TRBV6-5 with TRBJ1-2; 11 nucleotides agree with TRBD1. The trim removed 5 bases at V and 1 base at J, leaving 0 bases unmatched. Germline values: CDR1 MNHEY, CDR2 SVGAGI. The CDR3 covers 14 residues. The CDR3 protein is CASSGTGGNYGYTF. The CDR3 DNA reads TGTGCCAGCAGTGGGACAGGGGGTAACTATGGCTACACCTTC.

This rearrangement joins TRBV7-9 to TRBJ2-3, with 13 bases matching TRBD2. From germline, CDR1 is SEHNR and CDR2 FQNEAQ (reference sequence). The CDR3 extends over 17 amino acids. The V gene end was trimmed by 5 bases and the J gene end by 6 bases; junction bases not matched to a gene: 11. The CDR3 DNA is TGTGCCAGCAGCCCCGAGGGTTCGACTAGCGGGAGGGATACGCAGTATTTT. Residues: CASSPEGSTSGRDTQYF.

The chain employs TRBV19 and TRBJ2-5; perhaps TRBD2 as D (5 bases). Germline-derived CDR1 and CDR2 are LNHDA and SQIVND (reference sequence). Trimming cost V 6 bases and J 5 bases, with 25 bases left between them. This CDR3 contains 17 residues. CDR3 loop: CASRPGLRGSKWETQYF. The CDR3, as DNA: TGTGCCAGTAGACCTGGACTTAGAGGGTCTAAGTGGGAGACCCAGTACTTC.

The chain combines TRBV6-5 with TRBJ1-4, with no clear D. The CDR3 spans 15 residues. Trimming took 5 bases from V and 2 from J, leaving 12 bases between them. Germline V gene data show CDR1 as MNHEY and CDR2 as SVGAGI. CDR3 sequence: CASSPRRGTNEKLFF. The CDR3 DNA reads as TGTGCCAGCAGTCCACGGCGGGGTACTAATGAAAAACTGTTTTTT.

This sequence joins TRBV11-3 and TRBJ2-3; 9 nucleotides align to TRBD1. V was clipped by 5 bases and J by 5 bases; unmatched bases: 5. The CDR3 runs to 14 residues. Germline V CDR1 and CDR2: SGHNT, YENEEA. CDR3 bases: TGTGCCAGCAGCACACAGGGGGCCGGAGATACGCAGTATTTT. The encoded protein is CASSTQGAGDTQYF.

For the CDR3, the DNA is TGTGCCAGCAGCTTACTAGCGGGGGGTAGGACAGATACGCAGTATTTT. Translating gives CASSLLAGGRTDTQYF. The gene calls are TRBV7-6 and TRBJ2-3; 11 bases are a match to TRBD2. This CDR3 is 16 amino acids long. V lost 2 bases and J lost 3; bases outside the gene matches: 4. The germline gives CDR1 SGHVS, CDR2 FNYEAQ.

CDR3 amino acids: CASSGTGGFYEQYF. DNA of the CDR3: TGTGCCAGCAGCGGGACAGGGGGCTTTTACGAGCAGTACTTC. The V call is TRBV6-1, the J call TRBJ2-7, with 12 bases identical to TRBD1. The CDR3 loop spans 14 amino acids. V shed 6 bases and J 4 bases; nucleotides not matched to a gene: 4. Germline assignment: CDR1 MNHNS and CDR2 SASEGT.

The chain is built from TRBV29-1 and TRBJ2-1, with D tentatively TRBD2 (6 bases). V shed 2 bases and J shed 4 bases, with 15 bases lying between them. The V gene's germline CDR1 is SQVTM and CDR2 ANQGSEA. This CDR3 is 15 amino acids long. DNA for the CDR3: TGCAGCGTTGAACCCCCGGGAGTTCAGTACAATGAGCAGTTCTTC. It encodes CSVEPPGVQYNEQFF.

This rearrangement joins TRBV7-9 to TRBJ1-4; the match to TRBD1 covers 8 bases. The CDR3 totals 15 residues. The junction had 8 bases not matched to a gene; V was cut back by 4 bases and J by 7 bases. CDR1 is SEHNR, CDR2 FQNEAQ, per germline (reference sequence). The chain's CDR3 is CASSYLTGGSEKLFF. The CDR3 nucleotides read TGTGCCAGCAGCTATCTAACAGGGGGGAGTGAAAAACTGTTTTTT.

The J gene is TRBJ2-7, the V gene TRBV5-1; 10 positions match TRBD2. The CDR3 totals 16 residues. Germline assignment: CDR1 SGHRS and CDR2 YFSETQ. J gave up 5 bases and V 5 bases, and 13 bases lay outside the gene matches. The CDR3 coding sequence is TGCGCCAGCAGTCCTACCCCGGGACTAGCGTTCGACGAGCAGTACTTC. Its translation: CASSPTPGLAFDEQYF. Using reference TRBV5-1 and TRBJ2-7 for the parts outside the CDR3, the full variable domain is KAGVTQTPRYLIKTRGQQVTLSCSPISGHRSVSWYQQTPGQGLQFLFEYFSETQRNKGNFPGRFSGRQFSNSRSEMNVSTLELGDSALYLCASSPTPGLAFDEQYFGPGTRLTVT.

V and J are TRBV2 and TRBJ2-1, with 10 bases that match TRBD2. Germline CDR1 and CDR2: SNHLY and FYNNEI. V was pared by 3 bases and J by 8 bases, with 7 bases of the junction left unmatched. This CDR3 spans 15 amino acids. The CDR3: CASSDLSGGAHEQFF. CDR3 nucleotides: TGTGCCAGCAGTGATTTAAGCGGGGGGGCCCATGAGCAGTTCTTC.